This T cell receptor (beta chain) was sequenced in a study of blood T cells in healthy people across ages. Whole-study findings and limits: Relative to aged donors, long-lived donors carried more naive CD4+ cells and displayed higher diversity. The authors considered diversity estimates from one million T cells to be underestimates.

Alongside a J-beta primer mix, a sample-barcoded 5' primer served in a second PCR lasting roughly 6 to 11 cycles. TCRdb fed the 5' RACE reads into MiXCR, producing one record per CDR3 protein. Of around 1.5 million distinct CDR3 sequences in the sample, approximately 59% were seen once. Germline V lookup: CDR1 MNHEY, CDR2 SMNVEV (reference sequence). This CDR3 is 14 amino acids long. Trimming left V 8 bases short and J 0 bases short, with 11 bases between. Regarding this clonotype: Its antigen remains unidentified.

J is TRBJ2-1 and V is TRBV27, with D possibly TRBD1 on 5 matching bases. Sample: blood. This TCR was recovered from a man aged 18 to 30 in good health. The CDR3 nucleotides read TGTGCCAGCGGGGCTATTAGCTCCTACAATGAGCAGTTCTTC. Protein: CASGAISSYNEQFF.